The text below deals with one T cell receptor beta chain. What this receptor recognizes is not known. No base quality values were provided; no much bigger clone lies one nucleotide off. What this sample's time point label stands for: cells obtained before transplantation from donor or recipient. CD3+CD4+ and CD3+CD8+ populations were FACS-sorted from unstimulated pre-transplant donor and recipient cells taken from spleen or lymph nodes. Receptors were amplified or captured by the immunoSEQ multiplex PCR assay. For most patients, genomic DNA was isolated with the Qiagen DNeasy Blood and Tissue Kit and shipped frozen to Adaptive Biotechnologies for TCR sequencing. For most patients, genomic DNA was subjected to high-throughput TCR-beta CDR3 sequencing by Adaptive Biotechnologies. The study's own analysis went as follows. TCR sequencing data for 15 to 20 patients were retrieved from Adaptive's ImmunoSEQ software; a few other patients were processed with MiXCR and VDJtools. To correct CD4 versus CD8 sorting errors, sequences present in both subsets at a frequency ratio below 5:1 were removed. Because the origin of CDR3 nucleotide sequences shared between donor and recipient could not be assigned, those sequences were removed. At least 2-fold expansion over unstimulated cells and a minimum CFSE-low frequency of 0.002% (template counts) or 0.001% (read counts) were required for clones to be classified as alloreactive. A clone was considered mappable if detected in the sequenced pre-transplant spleen, lymph node, or MLR CFSE-low populations of the donor or recipient. The cumulative frequency of alloreactive clones was calculated as a percentage of all sequences, weighted by copy number. TCRdb obtained this table from immuneACCESS and retained in-frame rearrangements with V and J assigned. These tables miss some clones; where compared with another copy, unresolved V genes account for less than half of the shortfall, and the remainder is unexplained. V and J calls plus clone size are reproduced from that table; the DNA served to infer D and trimming. Recorded for this sample are about 93,000 clones; around 93% of them occurred a single time. The biggest ten clones account for roughly 0.5% of the sample.

This sample is drawn from a study of graft-versus-host responses after intestinal transplantation (dated by TCRdb to about 2021). Study-wide context: Recipients received multivisceral, liver-intestinal, or isolated intestinal transplants. Every recipient was given anti-thymocyte globulin induction, then maintenance tacrolimus and steroids for two to three years. After intestinal transplantation, graft-versus-host and host-versus-graft alloreactive T cell clones in the graft, circulation and bone marrow were tracked using bulk TCR-beta CDR3 sequencing. Alloreactive clones were identified by sequencing pre-transplant mixed lymphocyte reaction products and comparing them with unstimulated pre-transplant donor and recipient T cells. Of the roughly 25 intestinal transplant recipients enrolled in the cohort, one of whom was a retransplant, 3 patients without pretransplant specimens were excluded. A peak of at least 4% donor T cells among recipient peripheral blood mononuclear cells was the definition used for donor T cell macrochimerism. Rather than being sequenced by the commercial service, samples from a few later patients were sequenced in-house on an Illumina MiSeq and processed with MiXCR. Findings and caveats that apply to the study as a whole: Early after transplant, declines in HvG clones were associated with peak levels of circulating GvH clones. The relatively low number and heterogeneity of intestinal transplant patients limited the conclusions. GvH clones were detected in recipient bone marrow, and some of these GvH clones were observed earlier in ileal mucosa or blood, consistent with an intestinal mucosal origin. Patients with donor T cell macrochimerism had high GvH to HvG T cell clonal ratios in their allografts.

From the cysteine through the phenylalanine, the CDR3 covers 15 amino acids. Only CDR3 DNA remains: 45 bases, in frame from the first base. Sequences MNHNS (CDR1) and SASEGT (CDR2) are obtained from the germline V gene. From V the trimming removes 2 bases and from J it removes 11 bases, while the gene matches leave 12 bases of the junction unaccounted for. The TCR comes from a human donor who received an intestinal transplant. This receptor chain uses TRBV6-1 and TRBJ2-5; TRBD2 aligns with 9 central bases. This sample comprised unstimulated CD8+ T cells sorted from spleen or lymph node cells, obtained before intestinal transplant. The CDR3 reads CASSEFYGASGEQYF. At the DNA level, the sequence is TGTGCCAGCAGTGAATTTTATGGGGCTAGCGGGGAACAGTACTTC.